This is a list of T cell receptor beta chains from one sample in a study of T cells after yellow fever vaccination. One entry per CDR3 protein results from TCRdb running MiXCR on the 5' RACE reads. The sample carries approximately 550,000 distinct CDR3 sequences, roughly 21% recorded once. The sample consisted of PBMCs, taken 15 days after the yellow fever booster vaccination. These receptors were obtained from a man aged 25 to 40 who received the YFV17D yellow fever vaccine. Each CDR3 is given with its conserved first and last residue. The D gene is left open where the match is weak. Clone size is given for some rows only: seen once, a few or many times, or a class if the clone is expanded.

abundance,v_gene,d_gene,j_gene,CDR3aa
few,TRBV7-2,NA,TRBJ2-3,CASSLEPQGTQYF
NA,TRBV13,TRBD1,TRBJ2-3,CASSRSSTGSSTQYF
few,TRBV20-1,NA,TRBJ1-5,CSAGGSNQPQHF
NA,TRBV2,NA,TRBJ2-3,CASTDFDTQYF
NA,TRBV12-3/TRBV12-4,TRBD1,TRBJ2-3,CASSWRTGGTDTQYF
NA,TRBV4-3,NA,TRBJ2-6,CASSRTGAGGANVLTF
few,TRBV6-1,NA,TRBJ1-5,CASRRSTFSNQPQHF
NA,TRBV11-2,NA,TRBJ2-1,CASSPSLQPAWDEQFF
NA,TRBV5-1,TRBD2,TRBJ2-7,CASSLLVSGSSSEQYF
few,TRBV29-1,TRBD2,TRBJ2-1,CSVRGLAYNEQFF
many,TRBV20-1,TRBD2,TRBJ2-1,CSASRGLAGSSYNEQFF
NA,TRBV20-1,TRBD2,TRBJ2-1,CSARLLGTSGRGAQFF